These 5 T cell receptor beta chains were sequenced from one sample in a study of T-cell reconstitution after alpha-beta-depleted transplantation in children. The TCRbeta library incorporated unique molecular identifiers. TCRdb independently ran MiXCR on the PCR reads; one entry per CDR3 protein. The sample lists about 98,000 distinct CDR3 sequences; approximately 6% were seen once. The source was PBMCs, mostly from graft donor cells, collected 60 days after TCRalphabeta/CD19-depleted stem cell transplant. The receptors come from a female patient aged 2-9 years who had a stem cell transplant for Fanconi anemia, so the T cells may come from the graft donor.

This clonotype was picked up many times. V gene TRBV12-3 or TRBV12-4 combines with J gene TRBJ2-6; D possibly uses TRBD1 or TRBD2 (5 bases each). This CDR3 contains 15 residues. V lost 8 bases to trimming and J lost 2 bases, with 13 bases between them. In nucleotides, the CDR3 is TGTGCCAGCGGCCCTAGGGGACCTGGGGCCAACGTCCTGACTTTC. Protein product: CASGPRGPGANVLTF.

This clonotype was found many times. V and J are TRBV7-2 and TRBJ2-7, with 7 bases aligning to TRBD1. Looked up from germline, CDR1 is SGHTA and CDR2 is FQGNSA. Unmatched junction bases numbered 10, after V lost 3 bases and J lost 5 bases. This CDR3 region has 15 residues. CDR3 region: CASSFRGLLGHEQYF. The CDR3 nucleotides read TGTGCCAGCAGCTTTAGGGGGCTCCTCGGCCACGAGCAGTACTTC.

This clonotype has just a few counts. The chain joins TRBV7-8 to TRBJ2-7; no definite D call. V lost 4 bases and J lost 0, with 13 bases in between. Germline CDR1 is SGHVS and CDR2 is FQNEAQ. The CDR3 contains 15 residues. CDR3 loop: CASSSRAASSYEQYF. CDR3 sequence (DNA): TGTGCCAGCAGCTCCCGGGCAGCGAGCTCCTACGAGCAGTACTTC.

In this sample, this clonotype turned up many times. The CDR3: CSARMQPTYEQYF. CDR3 DNA: TGCAGTGCTAGAATGCAGCCTACCTACGAGCAGTACTTC. This rearrangement joins TRBV20-1 to TRBJ2-7, with D unresolved. The CDR3 runs to 13 residues. Trimming pared 2 bases from V and 2 bases from J, leaving 10 bases between. From germline, CDR1 is DFQATT and CDR2 SNEGSKA (reference sequence).

The chain has TRBV12-3 or TRBV12-4 and TRBJ1-1; 7 bases are a match to TRBD1. The CDR3 has 15 residues. V shed 5 bases, J shed 0 bases, and the junction held 6 bases outside the gene matches. The CDR3 spells CASSGDSIMNTEAFF. DNA of the CDR3: TGTGCCAGCAGTGGGGACAGCATAATGAACACTGAAGCTTTCTTT.